These 19 T cell receptor beta chains came from one sample sequenced in a study of blood T cell repertoires in COVID-19. The repertoire was sequenced with immunoSEQ multiplex PCR; TCRdb's copy has only in-frame clones and lacks some. Among 210,000 or so clones, approximately 79% were seen once, and the ten largest hold approximately 15%. Material for sequencing was peripheral blood. All receptors come from a man aged 45 to 65 who had recovered from COVID-19.

The J gene is TRBJ2-2, the V gene TRBV15; TRBD2 aligns across 7 bases. Germline V gene data show CDR1 as LNHNV and CDR2 as YYDKDF (reference sequence). The V and J ends lost 0 bases and 7 bases, in that order; junction bases with no gene match: 8. CDR3 length equals 16 residues. The CDR3 nucleotides are TGTGCCACCAGCAGAGAAGGCGCGGGAGATGGCGGGGAGCTGTTTTTT. This gives the protein CATSREGAGDGGELFF.

This chain links TRBV6-5 with TRBJ2-1; 14 bases match TRBD2. V lost 5 bases and J lost 7; bases outside the gene matches: 4. The CDR3 runs to 15 residues. The germline V gene encodes CDR1 MNHEY and CDR2 SVGAGI. CDR3 DNA: TGTGCCAGCAGTACGACTAGCGGGAGGGCTAATGAGCAGTTCTTC. The encoded protein is CASSTTSGRANEQFF.

The V call is TRBV6-5, the J call TRBJ2-3; the D gene is possibly TRBD2 (7 bases). The germline V and J ends were trimmed by 6 bases and 4 bases, with 14 bases remaining between them. CDR3 length equals 14 residues. Per the germline V gene, CDR1 is MNHEY and CDR2 is SVGAGI. The CDR3 nucleotides read TGTGCCAGCAGAACAGGGCTAGCGGCAGATACGCAGTATTTT. This translates into CASRTGLAADTQYF.

The rearrangement uses TRBV4-1 and TRBJ1-2, with 7 bases identical to TRBD1. The CDR3 has 14 residues. Germline CDR1 is MGHRA and CDR2 is YSYEKL. Losses at the gene ends were 6 bases for V and 3 bases for J; bases not matched to a gene: 7. CDR3 sequence (DNA): TGCGCCAGCAGACAGGGGCTTGGGGACTATGGCTACACCTTC. As protein: CASRQGLGDYGYTF.

This clone was seen a handful of times. The J gene is TRBJ2-3, the V gene TRBV11-2, with D perhaps TRBD2 (6 bases). CDR1 SGHAT and CDR2 FQNNGV come from the germline V gene. V dropped 4 bases and J dropped 2 bases, with 13 bases sitting between them. CDR3 length: 15 amino acids. CDR3 loop: CASSSAGFATDTQYF. CDR3 coding DNA: TGTGCCAGCAGCTCGGCGGGGTTCGCCACAGATACGCAGTATTTT.

The chain links TRBV7-8 to TRBJ2-3; the D gene is possibly TRBD2 (5 bases). Germline lookup yields CDR1 SGHVS and CDR2 FQNEAQ. This CDR3 is built from 17 residues. Trimming pared 0 bases from V and 0 bases from J, leaving 13 bases between. In DNA, the CDR3 is TGTGCCAGCAGCTTAGCGTGGGGAGCAGCTAGCACAGATACGCAGTATTTT. Its protein is CASSLAWGAASTDTQYF.

The V gene is TRBV5-4, the J gene TRBJ1-2; D may be TRBD1 (5 bases). The CDR3 is made up of 14 amino acids. CDR1 and CDR2 (germline): SGHNT, YYREEE (reference sequence). With 4 bases removed from V and 4 bases from J, the gap between germline ends came to 14 bases. The CDR3 protein is CASSPGGSTYGYTF. The CDR3 DNA reads as TGTGCCAGCAGCCCGGGGGGGTCTACCTATGGCTACACCTTC.

The chain recombines TRBV18 with TRBJ2-3; no firm D call. CDR1 and CDR2 (germline): KGHSH, LQKENI. Trimming shortened V by 3 bases and J by 0 bases, and 13 bases separated the two germline ends. CDR3 length: 16 residues. CDR3 sequence (DNA): TGTGCCAGCTCACCGAGTGCCGCCCCTAGCACAGATACGCAGTATTTT. Protein: CASSPSAAPSTDTQYF.

The V gene is TRBV21-1, the J gene TRBJ1-6; the DNA was not used to check the table's D call, TRBD1. TRBV21-1 is a pseudogene. CDR3 length: 15 residues. The CDR3 DNA sequence: TGTGCCAGCAGCGAACCGGGACAGGGAGGTTCACCCCTCCACTTT. Protein product: CASSEPGQGGSPLHF.

This clone has just a few counts. The J gene is TRBJ2-1, the V gene TRBV12-5, with D possibly TRBD1 on 6 matching bases. The germline V gene has CDR1 LGHNT and CDR2 FRNRAP. There are 12 residues in the CDR3. V was clipped by 6 bases and J by 5 bases, with 8 bases between them. The CDR3 DNA reads as TGTGCTAGTGGGAGGACAGACAATGAGCAGTTCTTC. The encoded protein is CASGRTDNEQFF.

This chain uses TRBV5-1 with TRBJ2-5; D uncertain. The germline V gene encodes CDR1 SGHRS and CDR2 YFSETQ. The CDR3 is made up of 11 amino acids. Trimming shortened V by 4 bases and J by 3 bases, and 4 bases separated the two germline ends. The CDR3 sequence: CASSAEETQYF. The CDR3 DNA reads as TGCGCCAGCAGCGCAGAAGAGACCCAGTACTTC.

The chain links TRBV6-4 to TRBJ2-1; the match to TRBD2 covers 8 bases. V trimming: 0 bases; J trimming: 5 bases; junction bases outside the gene matches: 6. Germline lookup yields CDR1 MRHNA and CDR2 SNTAGT. This CDR3 comprises 16 residues. CDR3 DNA sequence: TGTGCCAGCAGTGACTCGAGTCTAGCGGGTAACAATGAGCAGTTCTTC. It is translated as CASSDSSLAGNNEQFF.

The chain couples TRBV7-9 to TRBJ2-1, with D unresolved. Germline V gives CDR1 SEHNR, CDR2 FQNEAQ (reference sequence). The CDR3 contains 14 residues. Trimming shortened V by 3 bases and J by 4 bases, and 10 bases separated the two germline ends. The CDR3 region has the DNA TGTGCCAGCAGCTTTTTGGCGGCGTACAATGAGCAGTTCTTC. It codes for CASSFLAAYNEQFF.

The rearrangement joins TRBV7-9 to TRBJ1-6; weak D call: TRBD1 (5 bases). Trimming left V 5 bases short and J 8 bases short, with 16 bases between. Per germline, CDR1 SEHNR and CDR2 FQNEAQ (reference sequence). This CDR3 region has 15 residues. CDR3 protein: CASSTQGGVDSPLHF. The CDR3 DNA sequence: TGTGCCAGCAGCACGCAGGGAGGGGTGGATTCACCCCTCCACTTT.

The chain has TRBV30 and TRBJ2-7; 7 nucleotides line up with TRBD1. The CDR3 length is 14 residues. Germline trimming cut 5 bases from V and 4 bases from J; bases unmatched to any gene: 11. Germline V lookup: CDR1 GTSNPN, CDR2 SVGIG (reference sequence). The DNA for the CDR3 is TGTGCCTGGTCGCAGGGACAGCGGTTGTACGAGCAGTACTTC. Translating it yields CAWSQGQRLYEQYF.

The chain couples TRBV3-1 (or the pseudogene TRBV3-2) to TRBJ1-2, with 10 positions matching TRBD1. Germline V gene data show CDR1 as LGHDT and CDR2 as YNNKEL (reference sequence). Unmatched junction bases numbered 2, after V lost 4 bases and J lost 3 bases. The CDR3 has 14 residues. CDR3 sequence: CASSRQGADYGYTF. The DNA for the CDR3 is TGTGCCAGCAGCCGACAGGGGGCGGACTATGGCTACACCTTC.

This clone was observed a single time. The V gene is TRBV12-3 or TRBV12-4, the J gene TRBJ1-2, with TRBD1 matching over 7 bases. With V trimmed by 6 bases and J by 8 bases, 9 bases remained unmatched. The CDR3 contains 13 residues. The CDR3 DNA follows: TGTGCCAGCAGCTATAGACAGGGCGGGGGCTACACCTTC. This gives the protein CASSYRQGGGYTF.

V is TRBV5-4 and J is TRBJ1-3; D not resolved. This CDR3 has 14 residues. Germline CDR1 and CDR2: SGHNT and YYREEE (reference sequence). Trimming took 0 bases from V and 2 from J, leaving 6 bases between them. CDR3 DNA sequence: TGTGCCAGCAGCTTGGGAGGTACTGGAAACACCATATATTTT. Amino acids: CASSLGGTGNTIYF.

This chain joins TRBV12-5 and TRBJ2-7; 9 bases map to TRBD2. The length of the CDR3 is 15 residues. Trimming cost V 6 bases and J 1 base; bases outside gene matches: 7. CDR1 and CDR2 (germline): LGHNT, FRNRAP. CDR3 in amino acids: CASGPTSGQSYEQYF. The CDR3 DNA reads as TGTGCTAGTGGACCAACTAGCGGGCAGTCCTACGAGCAGTACTTC.